The 2 T cell receptor beta chains given below trace back to one sample, sequenced in a study of identical twins. TCRdb processed the 5' RACE reads anew with MiXCR; each CDR3 protein has one entry. The sample shows 700,000 to 950,000 distinct CDR3 sequences, 9% to 15% of them seen only once. These data were also filed under a second study, of yellow fever vaccine responses in identical twins.

Material for sequencing was PBMCs. The receptors here all came from a young woman in good health.

The chain carries TRBV5-1 and TRBJ2-7; D could derive from TRBD1 or TRBD2 (5 bases each). V lost 4 bases to trimming and J lost 5 bases, with 22 bases between them. The CDR3 loop spans 16 amino acids. CDR1 SGHRS and CDR2 YFSETQ come from the germline V gene. This CDR3 is CASSLVTGTDMNEQYF. The CDR3 DNA reads as TGCGCCAGCAGCCTAGTAACCGGGACGGACATGAACGAGCAGTACTTC.

There are a few counts of this clonotype. The V and J genes are TRBV20-1 and TRBJ2-1; TRBD2 is a possible D gene (6 bases). Deletions cut 1 base from V and 2 bases from J, with 21 bases between. The CDR3 extends over 18 amino acids. CDR1 is DFQATT and CDR2 is SNEGSKA in the germline V gene (reference sequence). The CDR3 DNA follows: TGCAGTGCTAGAGTCCCCTCCGGACTAATTGGGCCCTACAATGAGCAGTTCTTC. Amino acid sequence: CSARVPSGLIGPYNEQFF.